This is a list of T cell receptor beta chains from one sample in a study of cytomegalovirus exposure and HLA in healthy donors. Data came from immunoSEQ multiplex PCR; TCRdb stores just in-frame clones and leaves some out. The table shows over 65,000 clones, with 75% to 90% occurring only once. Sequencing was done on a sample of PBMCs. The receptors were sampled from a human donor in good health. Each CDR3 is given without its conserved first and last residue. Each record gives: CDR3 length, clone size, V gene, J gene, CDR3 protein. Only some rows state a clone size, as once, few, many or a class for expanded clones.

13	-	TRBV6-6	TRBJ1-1	ASSYAQAQATEAF
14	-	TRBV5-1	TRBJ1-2	ASSEGDRGVSYGYP
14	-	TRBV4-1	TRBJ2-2	ASSQEAGANTGELF
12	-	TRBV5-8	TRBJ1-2	ASSLAGKGYGYT
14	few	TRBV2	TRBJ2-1	ASKGLAGGSYNEQF
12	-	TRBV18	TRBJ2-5	ASSPRTGEETQY
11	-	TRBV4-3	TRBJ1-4	ASSRDRNEKLF
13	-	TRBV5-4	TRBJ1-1	ASSLAPGLNTEAF
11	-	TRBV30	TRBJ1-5	AWSVQLNQPQH
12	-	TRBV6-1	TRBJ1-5	ASSGGTANQPQH
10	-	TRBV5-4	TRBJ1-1	ASSFSQLEAF
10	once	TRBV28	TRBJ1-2	ASSLSGAGYT
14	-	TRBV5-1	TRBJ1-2	ASSPSGGKANYGYT
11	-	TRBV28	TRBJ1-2	ASSVPQGGGYT
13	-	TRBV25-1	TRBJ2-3	ASSEQGPSTDTQY
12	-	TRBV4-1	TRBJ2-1	ASSQGQGAGEQF
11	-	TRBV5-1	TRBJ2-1	ASSEPGQGTQF
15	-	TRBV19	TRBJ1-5	ASSNSPGQGFGQPQH
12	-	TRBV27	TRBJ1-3	ASSLSAGWDTIY
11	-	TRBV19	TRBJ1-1	ASSFPGNTEAF
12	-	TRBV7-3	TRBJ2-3	ASSLDGVTDTQY
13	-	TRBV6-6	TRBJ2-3	ASSYFAGRTDTQY
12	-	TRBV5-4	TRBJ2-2	ASRDRPSTGELF
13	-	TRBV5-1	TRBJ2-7	ASSAPGQGTYEQY
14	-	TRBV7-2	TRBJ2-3	ASSSRLGGSTDTQY
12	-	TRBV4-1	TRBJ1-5	ASSPEGGSQPQH
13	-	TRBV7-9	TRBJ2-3	ASSLLASGADTQY
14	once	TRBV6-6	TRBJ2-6	ASSRRQGNGANVLT
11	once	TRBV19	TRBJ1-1	ASPNPGETEAF
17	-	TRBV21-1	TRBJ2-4	ASSKVGGQGVLAKNIQY
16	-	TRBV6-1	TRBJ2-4	ASSERLAGVIAKNIQY
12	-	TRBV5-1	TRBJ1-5	ASSPQDSNQPQH
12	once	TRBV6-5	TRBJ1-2	ASSYARSFYGYT
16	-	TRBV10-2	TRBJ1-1	ASSANLPGQSMNTEAF
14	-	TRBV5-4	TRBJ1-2	ASSLSREAANYGYT
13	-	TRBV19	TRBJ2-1	ASMVNRDPYNEQF
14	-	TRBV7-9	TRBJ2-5	ASSSRGPAGRETQY
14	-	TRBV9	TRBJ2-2	ASTPSGGGRGGELF